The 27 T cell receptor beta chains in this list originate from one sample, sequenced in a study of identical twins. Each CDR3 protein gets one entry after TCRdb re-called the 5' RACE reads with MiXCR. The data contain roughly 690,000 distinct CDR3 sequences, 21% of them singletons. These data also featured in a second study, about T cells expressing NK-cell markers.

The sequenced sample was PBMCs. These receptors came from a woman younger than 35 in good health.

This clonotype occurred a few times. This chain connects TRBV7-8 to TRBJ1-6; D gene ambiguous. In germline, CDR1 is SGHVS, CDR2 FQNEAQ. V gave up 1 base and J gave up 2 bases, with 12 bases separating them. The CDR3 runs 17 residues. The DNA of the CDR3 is TGTGCCAGCAGCTTAGTTATCCGGCCAGCCTATAATTCACCCCTCCACTTT. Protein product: CASSLVIRPAYNSPLHF.

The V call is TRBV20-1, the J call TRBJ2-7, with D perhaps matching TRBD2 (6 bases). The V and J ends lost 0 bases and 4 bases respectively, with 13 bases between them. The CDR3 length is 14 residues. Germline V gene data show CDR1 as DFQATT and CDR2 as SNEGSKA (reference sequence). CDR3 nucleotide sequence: TGCAGTGCTAGAGAGTCTACTAGCCGATACGAGCAGTACTTC. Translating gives CSARESTSRYEQYF.

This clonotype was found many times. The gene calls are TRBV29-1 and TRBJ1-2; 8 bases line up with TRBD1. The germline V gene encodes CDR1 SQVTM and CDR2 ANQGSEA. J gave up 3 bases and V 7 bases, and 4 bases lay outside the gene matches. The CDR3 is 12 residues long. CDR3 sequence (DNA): TGCAGCGGGAAGACAGGGGACTATGGCTACACCTTC. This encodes CSGKTGDYGYTF.

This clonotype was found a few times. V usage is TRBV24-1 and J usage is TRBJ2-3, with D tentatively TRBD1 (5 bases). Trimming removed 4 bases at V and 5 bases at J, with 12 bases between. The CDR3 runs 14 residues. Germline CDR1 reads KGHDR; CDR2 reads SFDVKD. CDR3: CATSEGPLLDTQYF. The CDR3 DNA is TGTGCCACCAGTGAGGGGCCGCTCCTAGATACGCAGTATTTT.

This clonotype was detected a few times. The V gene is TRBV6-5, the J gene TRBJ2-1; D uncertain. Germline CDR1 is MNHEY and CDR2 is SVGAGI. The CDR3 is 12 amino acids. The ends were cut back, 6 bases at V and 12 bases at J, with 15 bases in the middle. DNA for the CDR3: TGTGCCAGCAGGGACGTGAATTACGGGCAGTTCTTC. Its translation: CASRDVNYGQFF.

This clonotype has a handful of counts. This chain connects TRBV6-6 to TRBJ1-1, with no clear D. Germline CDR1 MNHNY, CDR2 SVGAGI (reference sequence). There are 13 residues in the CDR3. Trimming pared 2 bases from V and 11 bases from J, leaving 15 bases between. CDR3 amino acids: CASSYVEGGSAFF. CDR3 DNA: TGTGCCAGCAGTTACGTGGAGGGAGGCTCGGCTTTCTTT.

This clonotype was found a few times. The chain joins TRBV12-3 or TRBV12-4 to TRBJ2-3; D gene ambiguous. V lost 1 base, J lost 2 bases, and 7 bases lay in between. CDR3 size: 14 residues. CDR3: CASSLVRNTDTQYF. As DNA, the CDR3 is TGTGCCAGCAGTTTAGTCCGCAACACAGATACGCAGTATTTT.

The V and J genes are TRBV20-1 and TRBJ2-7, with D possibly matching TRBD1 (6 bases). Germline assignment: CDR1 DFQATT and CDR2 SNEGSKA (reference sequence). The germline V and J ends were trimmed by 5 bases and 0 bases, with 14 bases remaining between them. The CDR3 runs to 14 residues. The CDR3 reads CSAEGRDTSYEQYF. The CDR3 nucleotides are TGCAGTGCTGAGGGAAGGGACACCTCCTACGAGCAGTACTTC.

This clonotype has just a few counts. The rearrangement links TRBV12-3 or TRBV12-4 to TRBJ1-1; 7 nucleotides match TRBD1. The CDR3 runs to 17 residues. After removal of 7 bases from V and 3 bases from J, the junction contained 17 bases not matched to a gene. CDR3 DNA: TGTGCCAGCACTCAACACTCGGGGACAGAGCCATACACTGAAGCTTTCTTT. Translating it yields CASTQHSGTEPYTEAFF.

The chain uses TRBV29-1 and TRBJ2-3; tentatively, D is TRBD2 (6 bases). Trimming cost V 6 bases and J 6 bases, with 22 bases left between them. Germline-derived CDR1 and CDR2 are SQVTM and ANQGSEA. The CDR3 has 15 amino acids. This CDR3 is CSVDVGLGPGDTQYF. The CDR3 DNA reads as TGCAGCGTAGACGTGGGACTTGGGCCCGGGGATACGCAGTATTTT.

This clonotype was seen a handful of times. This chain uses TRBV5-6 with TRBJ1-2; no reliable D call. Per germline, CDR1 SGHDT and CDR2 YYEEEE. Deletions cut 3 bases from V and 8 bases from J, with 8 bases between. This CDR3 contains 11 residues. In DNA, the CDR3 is TGTGCCAGCAGCTCTCTCATGGGCTACACCTTC. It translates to CASSSLMGYTF.

As DNA, the CDR3 is TGTGCCAGCAGTTCCGCGACAGGGACTTCCTACGAGCAGTACTTC. Amino acid sequence: CASSSATGTSYEQYF. The chain joins TRBV12-3 or TRBV12-4 to TRBJ2-7; tentative D call: TRBD1 (7 bases). The CDR3 runs 15 residues. The V gene lost 4 bases and the J gene lost 1 base, with 14 bases spanning the gap.

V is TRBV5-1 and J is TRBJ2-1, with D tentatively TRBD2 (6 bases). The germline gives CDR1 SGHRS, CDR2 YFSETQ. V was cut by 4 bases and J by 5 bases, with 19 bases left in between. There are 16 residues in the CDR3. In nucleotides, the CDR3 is TGCGCCAGCAGCCGACGGGGTAGCGGACAAGACAATGAGCAGTTCTTC. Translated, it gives CASSRRGSGQDNEQFF.

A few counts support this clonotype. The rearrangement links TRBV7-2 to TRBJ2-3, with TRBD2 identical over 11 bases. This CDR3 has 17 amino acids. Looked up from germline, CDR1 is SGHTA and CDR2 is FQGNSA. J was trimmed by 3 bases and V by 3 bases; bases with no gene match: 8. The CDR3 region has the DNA TGTGCCAGCAGCTTTGGGACTAGCGGTTATGTAACAGATACGCAGTATTTT. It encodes CASSFGTSGYVTDTQYF.

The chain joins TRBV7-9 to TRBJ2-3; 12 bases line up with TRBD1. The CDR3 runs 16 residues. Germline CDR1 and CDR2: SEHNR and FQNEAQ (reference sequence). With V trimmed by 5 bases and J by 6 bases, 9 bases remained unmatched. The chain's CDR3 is CASSRSGGQGADTQYF. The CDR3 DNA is TGTGCCAGCAGCCGGAGCGGGGGACAGGGGGCTGATACGCAGTATTTT.

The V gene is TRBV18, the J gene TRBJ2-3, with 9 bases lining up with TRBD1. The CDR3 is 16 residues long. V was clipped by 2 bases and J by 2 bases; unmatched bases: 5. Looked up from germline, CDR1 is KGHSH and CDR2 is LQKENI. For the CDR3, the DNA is TGTGCCAGCTCACCAGGGACAGGGTTAAACACAGATACGCAGTATTTT. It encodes CASSPGTGLNTDTQYF. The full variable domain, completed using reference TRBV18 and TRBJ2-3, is NAGVMQNPRHLVRRRGQEARLRCSPMKGHSHVYWYRQLPEEGLKFMVYLQKENIIDESGMPKERFSAEFPKEGPSILRIQQVVRGDSAAYFCASSPGTGLNTDTQYFGPGTRLTVL.

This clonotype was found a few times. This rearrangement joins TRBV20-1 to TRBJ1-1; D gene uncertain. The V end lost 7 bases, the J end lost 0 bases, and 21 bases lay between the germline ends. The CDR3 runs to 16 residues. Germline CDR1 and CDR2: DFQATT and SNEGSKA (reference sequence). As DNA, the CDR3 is TGCAGTGTGCATAGTCCGGGCAGGACCTTGAACACTGAAGCTTTCTTT. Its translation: CSVHSPGRTLNTEAFF.

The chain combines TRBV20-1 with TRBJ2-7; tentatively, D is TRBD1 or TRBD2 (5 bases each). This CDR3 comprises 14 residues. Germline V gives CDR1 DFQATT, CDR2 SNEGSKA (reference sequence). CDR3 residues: CSPRAAGSSYEQYF. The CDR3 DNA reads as TGCAGCCCGAGGGCGGCAGGGAGCTCCTACGAGCAGTACTTC.

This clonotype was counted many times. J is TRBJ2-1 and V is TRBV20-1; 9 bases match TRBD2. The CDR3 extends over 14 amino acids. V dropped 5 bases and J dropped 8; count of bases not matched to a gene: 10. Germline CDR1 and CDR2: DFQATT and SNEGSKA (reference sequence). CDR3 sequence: CSALTSTSGHEQFF. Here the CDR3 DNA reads TGCAGTGCTCTGACTTCTACTAGCGGGCATGAGCAGTTCTTC.

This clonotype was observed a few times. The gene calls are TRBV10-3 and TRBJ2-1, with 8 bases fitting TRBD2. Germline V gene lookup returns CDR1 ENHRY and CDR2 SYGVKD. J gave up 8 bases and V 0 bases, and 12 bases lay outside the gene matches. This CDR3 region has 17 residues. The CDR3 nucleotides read TGTGCCATCAGTGAGTCGAGTTTTACTAGCGGTACCCATGAGCAGTTCTTC. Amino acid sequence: CAISESSFTSGTHEQFF.

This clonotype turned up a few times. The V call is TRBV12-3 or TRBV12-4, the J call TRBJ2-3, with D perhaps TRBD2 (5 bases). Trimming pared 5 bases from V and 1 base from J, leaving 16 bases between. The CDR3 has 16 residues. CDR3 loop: CASSPRTGSGTDTQYF. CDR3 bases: TGTGCCAGCAGTCCAAGGACTGGCTCTGGCACAGATACGCAGTATTTT.

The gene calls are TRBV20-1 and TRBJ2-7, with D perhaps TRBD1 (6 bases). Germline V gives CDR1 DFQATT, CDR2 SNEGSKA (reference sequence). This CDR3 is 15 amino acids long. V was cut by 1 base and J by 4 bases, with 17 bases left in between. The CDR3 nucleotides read TGCAGTGCTAGAGTTATCGGCCAGGGGCAGTACGAGCAGTACTTC. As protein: CSARVIGQGQYEQYF.

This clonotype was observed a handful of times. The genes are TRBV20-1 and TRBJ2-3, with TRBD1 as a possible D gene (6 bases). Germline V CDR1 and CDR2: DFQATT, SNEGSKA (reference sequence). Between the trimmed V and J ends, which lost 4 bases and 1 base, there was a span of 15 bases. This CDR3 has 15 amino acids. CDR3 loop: CSATRNRAGTDTQYF. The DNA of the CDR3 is TGCAGTGCTACGCGCAACAGGGCTGGCACAGATACGCAGTATTTT.

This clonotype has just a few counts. The CDR3: CASSSSGTGRTDTQYF. In DNA, the CDR3 is TGTGCCAGCAGCTCCTCCGGGACAGGGCGCACAGATACGCAGTATTTT. The chain is built from TRBV7-3 and TRBJ2-3, with 9 bases that match TRBD1. V trimming: 4 bases; J trimming: 1 base; junction bases outside the gene matches: 6. Looked up from germline, CDR1 is SGHTA and CDR2 is FQGTGA. This CDR3 contains 16 residues.

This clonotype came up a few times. CDR3 in amino acids: CASSRGGGYGYTF. The CDR3 DNA reads as TGTGCCAGCAGTCGGGGAGGTGGCTATGGCTACACCTTC. The chain carries TRBV12-3 or TRBV12-4 and TRBJ1-2; no firm D call. This CDR3 is built from 13 residues. V lost 5 bases and J lost 4, with 11 bases in between.

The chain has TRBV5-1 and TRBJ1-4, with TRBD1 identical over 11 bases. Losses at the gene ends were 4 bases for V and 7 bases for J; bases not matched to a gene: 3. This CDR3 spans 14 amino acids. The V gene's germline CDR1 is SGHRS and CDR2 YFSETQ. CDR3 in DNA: TGCGCCAGCAGCCGGGACAGGGGGTTTGAAAAACTGTTTTTT. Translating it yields CASSRDRGFEKLFF.

DNA of the CDR3: TGTGCCAGCAGCTTCCGACGGTGGAATGAGCAGTTCTTC. Its protein product is CASSFRRWNEQFF. The genes are TRBV7-2 and TRBJ2-1; D uncertain. Germline loops: CDR1 SGHTA, CDR2 FQGNSA. Trimming took 3 bases from V and 7 from J, leaving 10 bases between them. This CDR3 is built from 13 residues.